Sequencing of this T cell receptor (beta chain) was carried out in a study of blood T cell repertoires in COVID-19. Whole-study context: The samples span acute and convalescent COVID-19 from the United States, Italy and Spain. PBMCs, B-cell-depleted T cells, or T cells provided the cDNA or gDNA that made up the material.

Germline V gene data show CDR1 as MNHEY and CDR2 as SVGEGT. CDR3 length equals 13 residues. V lost 0 bases to trimming and J lost 6 bases, with 8 bases between them. In the original processing: Reference gene primer amplification gave estimated nucleated cell counts. This table comes from immunoSEQ multiplex PCR, and its TCRdb copy is limited to in-frame clones, with some not included. V and J calls and clone size come straight from that table; D and trimming were deduced from the DNA. The data hold approximately 130,000 clones, with about four fifths observed a single time. The TCR sequence derives from a middle-aged man with active or convalescent COVID-19. Sample: peripheral blood. This chain uses TRBV6-2 or TRBV6-3 with TRBJ1-2; D may be TRBD1 (6 bases). In DNA, the CDR3 is TGTGCCAGCAGTTACTCTGCAGGGGATGGCTACACCTTC. Translating gives CASSYSAGDGYTF.